The rows below give T cell receptor beta chains drawn from one sample of a study of CD8+ T cells in alopecia areata. Method: immunoSEQ multiplex PCR; TCRdb's copy keeps in-frame clones and lacks some. The data show around 100,000 clones, 70% to 90% seen once. This specimen was CD8+ T cells sorted from blood, taken between weeks 30 and 35, from a patient treated with tofacitinib. The receptors originated from a human donor with alopecia areata. The CDR3 runs from the conserved cysteine through the conserved F or W. D genes are given only for firm matches. Clone size is stated in some rows and not others, as once, few, many or a class when expanded.

TRBV15,.,TRBJ2-7,.,TGTGCCACCAGCAGAGTTCCCAGCTCCTACGAGCAGTACTTC,CATSRVPSSYEQYF
TRBV5-1,.,TRBJ2-1,.,TGCGCCAGCAGCTTGTTAGGACCTTACAATGAGCAGTTCTTC,CASSLLGPYNEQFF
TRBV19,.,TRBJ2-7,.,TGTGCCAGTAGTATGGGGAGAAAGGGAAACTACGAGCAGTACTTC,CASSMGRKGNYEQYF
TRBV10-3,.,TRBJ2-1,.,TGTGCCATCAGTTTGGCTGAGTCCTACAATGAGCAGTTCTTC,CAISLAESYNEQFF
TRBV28,TRBD1,TRBJ2-1,few,TGTGCCAGCAAGGGACAGGGTAGACCAAATGAGCAGTTCTTC,CASKGQGRPNEQFF
TRBV19,TRBD2,TRBJ2-7,.,TGTGCCAGTAGTGCAGGGACTACGGTCGAGCAGTACTTC,CASSAGTTVEQYF
TRBV30,TRBD2,TRBJ2-7,.,TGTGCCTGGAGCGATTATAGCGGGGGGGCCTACGAGCAGTACTTC,CAWSDYSGGAYEQYF
TRBV30,TRBD2,TRBJ2-7,.,TGTGCCTGGAGTGTACGGGGGGATGGATACGAGCAGTACTTC,CAWSVRGDGYEQYF
TRBV19,TRBD2,TRBJ2-1,.,TGTGCCAGTAGTATAGATCTAACTAGCGGGAGACCCTACAATGAGCAGTTCTTC,CASSIDLTSGRPYNEQFF
TRBV29-1,.,TRBJ2-3,.,TGCAGCGTTGTGGGGGTGTTAATCGGCGGTGGTTCAGATACGCAGTATTTT,CSVVGVLIGGGSDTQYF
TRBV29-1,TRBD1,TRBJ1-2,few,TGCAGCGTTGAGACAGGGGGTGAGGTTGGCTACACCTTC,CSVETGGEVGYTF
TRBV29-1,TRBD2,TRBJ2-3,few,TGCAGCGTTGAAGATTTAGCGGGAGTCACAGATACGCAGTATTTT,CSVEDLAGVTDTQYF
TRBV5-1,TRBD1,TRBJ1-2,.,TGCGCCAGCAGCTTTTCAGCAGGAGGGGGCGATGGCTACACCTTC,CASSFSAGGGDGYTF
TRBV30,TRBD1,TRBJ1-1,.,TGTGCCTGGAGTTACGGACAGGGGACTGAAGCTTTCTTT,CAWSYGQGTEAFF
TRBV29-1,.,TRBJ1-1,.,TGCAGCGTTGATTCCGGGGAGAACACTGAAGCTTTCTTT,CSVDSGENTEAFF
TRBV7-9,.,TRBJ2-1,.,TGTGCCAGCAGCCTGGGCAGCAATGAGCAGTTCTTC,CASSLGSNEQFF